Sequencing of this T cell receptor beta chain was carried out in a study of TIL therapy for anti-PD-1-resistant metastatic lung cancer. In this sample, this clone turned up a few times. The immunoSEQ assay was v3. Libraries were prepared by immunoSEQ multiplex PCR; TCRdb keeps only in-frame clonotypes and omits some of them. The repertoire holds approximately 60,000 clones, with less than 85% as singletons. V dropped 4 bases and J dropped 1; count of bases not matched to a gene: 4. CDR1 and CDR2 (germline): SGDLS, YYNGEE. The CDR3 runs 14 residues. Time point reported: pre-treatment sample, taken before nivolumab and TIL therapy.

The sequence derives from a person between 30 and 80 years old with non-small cell lung cancer. Sequences were derived from blood, sampled at baseline. The chain uses TRBV9 and TRBJ1-1; 7 bases are a match to TRBD1. The chain's CDR3 is CASSRDSRNTEAFF. The CDR3 DNA reads as TGTGCCAGCAGCCGGGACAGCCGGAACACTGAAGCTTTCTTT.